The clone carrying this T cell receptor beta chain occurred many times. Its antigen is unidentified. The CDR3 runs 14 residues. Trimming took off 2 bases at V and 4 bases at J, with 11 bases between the two ends. These data come from a study of response to subunit inactivated influenza vaccine. Findings of the study overall: There was a suggestion from the authors that each seasonal influenza vaccination recruits few new T cells.

TCRdb recomputed calls from the RT-PCR reads with MiXCR, one row per CDR3 protein. Seen here are 150,000 or so distinct CDR3 sequences, approximately 10% observed once, and the top ten hold around 12%. J is TRBJ2-5 and V is TRBV12-3 or TRBV12-4; the D is unclear. The receptor was derived from a middle-aged man who received an inactivated influenza vaccine. This material consisted of non-naive T cells sorted from PBMCs, taken 45 days after vaccination. The CDR3 loop reads CASSLFSITETQYF. The CDR3 DNA reads as TGTGCCAGCAGTTTATTCAGTATTACAGAGACCCAGTACTTC.